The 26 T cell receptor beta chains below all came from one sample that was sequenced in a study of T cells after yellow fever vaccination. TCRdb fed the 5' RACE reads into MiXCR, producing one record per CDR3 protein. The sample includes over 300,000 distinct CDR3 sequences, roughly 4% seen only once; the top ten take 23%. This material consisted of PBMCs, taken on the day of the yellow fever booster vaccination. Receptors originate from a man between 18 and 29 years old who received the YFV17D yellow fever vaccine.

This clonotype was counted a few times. CDR3 DNA: TGTGCCAGCTCACCGGTGTGGGGGACCCAAGAGACCCAGTACTTC. Residues: CASSPVWGTQETQYF. This chain links TRBV18 with TRBJ2-5; D is tentatively TRBD1 or TRBD2 (5 bases each). The CDR3 is 15 residues long. V gave up 3 bases and J gave up 1 base, with 12 bases separating them. Germline V CDR1 and CDR2: KGHSH, LQKENI. Drawing the rest from reference TRBV18 and TRBJ2-5, the complete variable domain is NAGVMQNPRHLVRRRGQEARLRCSPMKGHSHVYWYRQLPEEGLKFMVYLQKENIIDESGMPKERFSAEFPKEGPSILRIQQVVRGDSAAYFCASSPVWGTQETQYFGPGTRLLVL.

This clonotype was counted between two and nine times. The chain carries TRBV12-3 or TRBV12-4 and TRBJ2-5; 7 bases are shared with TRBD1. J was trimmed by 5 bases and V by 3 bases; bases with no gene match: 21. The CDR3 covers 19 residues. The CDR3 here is CASSFGRLGTDPRGETQYF. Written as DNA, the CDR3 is TGTGCCAGCAGTTTCGGTCGGTTAGGGACAGACCCAAGAGGGGAGACCCAGTACTTC.

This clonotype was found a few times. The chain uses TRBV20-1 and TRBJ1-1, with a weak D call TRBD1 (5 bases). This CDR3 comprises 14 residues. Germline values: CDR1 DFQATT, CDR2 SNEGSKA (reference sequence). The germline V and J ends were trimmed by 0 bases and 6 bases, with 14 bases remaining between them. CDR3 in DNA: TGCAGTGCTAGAGATCGGATCGGGGCACCTGAAGCTTTCTTT. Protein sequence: CSARDRIGAPEAFF.

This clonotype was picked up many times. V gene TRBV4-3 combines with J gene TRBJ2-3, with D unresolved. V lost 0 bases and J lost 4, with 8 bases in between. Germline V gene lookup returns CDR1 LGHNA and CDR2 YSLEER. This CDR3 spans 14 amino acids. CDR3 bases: TGCGCCAGCAGCCAAGATGGCGTCGCAGATACGCAGTATTTT. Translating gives CASSQDGVADTQYF.

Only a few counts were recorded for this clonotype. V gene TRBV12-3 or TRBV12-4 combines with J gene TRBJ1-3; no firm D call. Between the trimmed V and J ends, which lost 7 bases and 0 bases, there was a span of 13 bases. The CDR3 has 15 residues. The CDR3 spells CASTLSITSGNTIYF. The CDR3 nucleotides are TGTGCCAGCACCCTCTCCATTACCTCTGGAAACACCATATATTTT.

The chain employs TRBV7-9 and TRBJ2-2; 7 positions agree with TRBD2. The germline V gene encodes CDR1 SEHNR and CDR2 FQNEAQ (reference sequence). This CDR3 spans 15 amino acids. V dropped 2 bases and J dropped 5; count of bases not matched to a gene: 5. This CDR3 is CASSLSVGRTGELFF. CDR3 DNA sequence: TGTGCCAGCAGCTTATCCGTCGGGAGGACCGGGGAGCTGTTTTTT.

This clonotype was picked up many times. CDR3 DNA: TGTGCCAGCAACCCGACGACATCCTCACCCCTCCACTTT. Protein sequence: CASNPTTSSPLHF. The V and J genes are TRBV6-2 or TRBV6-3 and TRBJ1-6; D uncertain. The CDR3 loop spans 13 amino acids. Per the germline V gene, CDR1 is MNHEY and CDR2 is SVGEGT. Deletions cut 7 bases from V and 10 bases from J, with 14 bases between.

DNA for the CDR3: TGTGCCAGCAGCTTAGAGTTCGCGGGGACTGAAGCTTTCTTT. Residues: CASSLEFAGTEAFF. V usage is TRBV7-8 and J usage is TRBJ1-1; D remains ambiguous. The length of the CDR3 is 14 residues. The V end lost 1 base, the J end lost 5 bases, and 11 bases lay between the germline ends. Germline values: CDR1 SGHVS, CDR2 FQNEAQ.

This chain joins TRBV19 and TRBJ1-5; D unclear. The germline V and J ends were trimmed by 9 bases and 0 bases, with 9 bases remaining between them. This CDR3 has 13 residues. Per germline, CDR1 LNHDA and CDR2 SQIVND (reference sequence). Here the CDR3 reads CASQTDSNQPQHF. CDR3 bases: TGTGCCAGCCAAACAGATAGCAATCAGCCCCAGCATTTT.

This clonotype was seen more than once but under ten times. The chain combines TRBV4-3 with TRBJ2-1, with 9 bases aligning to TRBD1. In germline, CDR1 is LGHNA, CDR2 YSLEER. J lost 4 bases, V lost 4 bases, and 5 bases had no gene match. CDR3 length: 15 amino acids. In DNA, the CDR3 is TGCGCCAGCAGCCCCCCCGGGACAGGGTACAATGAGCAGTTCTTC. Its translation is CASSPPGTGYNEQFF.

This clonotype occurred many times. The chain's CDR3 is CASSQDLFREETQYF. CDR3 coding DNA: TGCGCCAGCAGCCAAGATTTGTTCAGGGAAGAGACCCAGTACTTC. The gene calls are TRBV4-1 and TRBJ2-5, with a weak D call TRBD1 (5 bases). The CDR3 is made up of 15 amino acids. Germline V gene lookup returns CDR1 MGHRA and CDR2 YSYEKL. The ends were cut back, 0 bases at V and 3 bases at J, with 11 bases in the middle.

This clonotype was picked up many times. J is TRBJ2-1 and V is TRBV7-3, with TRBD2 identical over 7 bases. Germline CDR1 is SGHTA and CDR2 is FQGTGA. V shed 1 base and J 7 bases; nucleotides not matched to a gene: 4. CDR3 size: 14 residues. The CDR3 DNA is TGTGCCAGCAGCTTAAACTGGGGGGGGAATGAGCAGTTCTTC. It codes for CASSLNWGGNEQFF.

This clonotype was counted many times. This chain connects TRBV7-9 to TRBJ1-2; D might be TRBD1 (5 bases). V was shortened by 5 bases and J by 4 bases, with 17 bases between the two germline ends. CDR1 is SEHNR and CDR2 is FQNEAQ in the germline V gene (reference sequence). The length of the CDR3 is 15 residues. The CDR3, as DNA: TGTGCCAGCAGCCAGAGCAGGGAAAGTATCTATGGCTACACCTTC. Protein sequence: CASSQSRESIYGYTF.

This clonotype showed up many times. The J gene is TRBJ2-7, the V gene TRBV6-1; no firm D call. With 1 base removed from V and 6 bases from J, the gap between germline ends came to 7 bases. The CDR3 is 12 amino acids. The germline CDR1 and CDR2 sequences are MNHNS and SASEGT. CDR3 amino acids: CASSEVGFEQYV. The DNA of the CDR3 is TGTGCCAGCAGTGAAGTAGGGTTCGAGCAGTACGTC.

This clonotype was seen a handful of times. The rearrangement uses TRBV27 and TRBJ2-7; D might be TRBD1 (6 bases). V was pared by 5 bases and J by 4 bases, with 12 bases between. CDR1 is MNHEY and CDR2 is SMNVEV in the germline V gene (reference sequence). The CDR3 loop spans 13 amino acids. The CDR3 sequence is CASSNREGYEQYF. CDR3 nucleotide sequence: TGTGCCAGCAGTAACAGGGAAGGGTACGAGCAGTACTTC.

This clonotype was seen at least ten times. CDR3 amino acids: CSAIVHVYNEQFF. CDR3 in DNA: TGCAGTGCCATCGTCCATGTATACAATGAGCAGTTCTTC. V gene TRBV20-1 combines with J gene TRBJ2-1; D gene unclear. This CDR3 comprises 13 residues. The V gene lost 6 bases and the J gene lost 4 bases, with 13 bases spanning the gap. CDR1 is DFQATT and CDR2 is SNEGSKA in the germline V gene (reference sequence).

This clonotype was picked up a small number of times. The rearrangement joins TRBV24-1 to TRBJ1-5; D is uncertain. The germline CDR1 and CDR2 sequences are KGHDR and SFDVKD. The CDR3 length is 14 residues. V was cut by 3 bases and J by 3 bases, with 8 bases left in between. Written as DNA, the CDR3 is TGTGCCACCAGTGATCTGAGGTACAATCAGCCCCAGCATTTT. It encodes CATSDLRYNQPQHF.

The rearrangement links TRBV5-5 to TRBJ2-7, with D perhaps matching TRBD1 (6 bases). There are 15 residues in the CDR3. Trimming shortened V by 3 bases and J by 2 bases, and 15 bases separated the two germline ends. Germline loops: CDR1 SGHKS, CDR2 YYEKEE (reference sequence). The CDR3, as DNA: TGTGCCAGCAGCTGGGGGACATACCTTACCTACGAGCAGTACTTC. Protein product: CASSWGTYLTYEQYF.

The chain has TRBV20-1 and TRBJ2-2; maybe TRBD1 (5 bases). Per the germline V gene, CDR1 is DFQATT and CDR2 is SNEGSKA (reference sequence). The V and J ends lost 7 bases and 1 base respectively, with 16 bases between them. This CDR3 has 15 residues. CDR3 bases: TGCAGTGTTAGGGGTGCCAGGAGGAACACCGGGGAGCTGTTTTTT. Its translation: CSVRGARRNTGELFF.

CDR3 DNA: TGTGCCAGCAGTCAGCTAGCGGGGGCAACCTACAATGAGCAGTTCTTC. Amino acid sequence: CASSQLAGATYNEQFF. This rearrangement joins TRBV6-2 or TRBV6-3 to TRBJ2-1; 10 positions agree with TRBD2. The V gene's germline CDR1 is MNHEY and CDR2 SVGEGT. CDR3 length equals 16 residues. The V segment lost 5 bases and the J segment 2 bases; nucleotides outside the gene matches: 6.

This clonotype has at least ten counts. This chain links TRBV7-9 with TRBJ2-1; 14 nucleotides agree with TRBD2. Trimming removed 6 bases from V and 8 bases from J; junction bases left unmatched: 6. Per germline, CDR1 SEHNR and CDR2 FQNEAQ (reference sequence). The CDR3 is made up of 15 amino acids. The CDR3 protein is CASRLGTSGGHEQFF. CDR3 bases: TGTGCCAGCAGGCTCGGGACTAGCGGGGGTCATGAGCAGTTCTTC.

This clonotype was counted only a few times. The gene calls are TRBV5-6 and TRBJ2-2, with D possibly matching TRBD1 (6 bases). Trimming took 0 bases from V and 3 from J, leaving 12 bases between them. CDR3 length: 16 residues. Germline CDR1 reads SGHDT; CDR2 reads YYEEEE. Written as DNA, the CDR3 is TGTGCCAGCAGCTTGGCAGGGGCGTGGGACACCGGGGAGCTGTTTTTT. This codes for CASSLAGAWDTGELFF.

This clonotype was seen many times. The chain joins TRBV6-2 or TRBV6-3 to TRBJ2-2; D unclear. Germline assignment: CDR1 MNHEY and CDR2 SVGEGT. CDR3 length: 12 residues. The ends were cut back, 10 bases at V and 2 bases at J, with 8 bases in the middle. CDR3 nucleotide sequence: TGTGCCACTCAGAGAAACACCGGGGAGCTGTTTTTT. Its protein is CATQRNTGELFF.

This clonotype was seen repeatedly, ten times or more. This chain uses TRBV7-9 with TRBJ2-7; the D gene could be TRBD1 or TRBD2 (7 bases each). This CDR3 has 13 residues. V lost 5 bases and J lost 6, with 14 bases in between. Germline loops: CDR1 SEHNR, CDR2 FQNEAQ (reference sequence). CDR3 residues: CASSPTGEGEQYV. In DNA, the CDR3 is TGTGCCAGCAGCCCTACAGGGGAGGGCGAGCAGTACGTC.

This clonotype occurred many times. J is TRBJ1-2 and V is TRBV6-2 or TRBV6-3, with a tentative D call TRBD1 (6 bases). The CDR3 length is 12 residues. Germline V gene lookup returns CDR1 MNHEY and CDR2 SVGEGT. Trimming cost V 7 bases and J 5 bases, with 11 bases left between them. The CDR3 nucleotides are TGTGCCAGCAACCAGGGGATGTATGGCTACACCTTC. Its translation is CASNQGMYGYTF.

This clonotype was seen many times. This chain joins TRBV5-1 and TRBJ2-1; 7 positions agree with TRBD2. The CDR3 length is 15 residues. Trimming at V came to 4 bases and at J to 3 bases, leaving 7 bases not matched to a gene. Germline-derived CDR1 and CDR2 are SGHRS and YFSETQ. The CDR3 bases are TGCGCCAGCAGCCCCTCCAGCGGGGTCTACAATGAGCAGTTCTTC. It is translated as CASSPSSGVYNEQFF.